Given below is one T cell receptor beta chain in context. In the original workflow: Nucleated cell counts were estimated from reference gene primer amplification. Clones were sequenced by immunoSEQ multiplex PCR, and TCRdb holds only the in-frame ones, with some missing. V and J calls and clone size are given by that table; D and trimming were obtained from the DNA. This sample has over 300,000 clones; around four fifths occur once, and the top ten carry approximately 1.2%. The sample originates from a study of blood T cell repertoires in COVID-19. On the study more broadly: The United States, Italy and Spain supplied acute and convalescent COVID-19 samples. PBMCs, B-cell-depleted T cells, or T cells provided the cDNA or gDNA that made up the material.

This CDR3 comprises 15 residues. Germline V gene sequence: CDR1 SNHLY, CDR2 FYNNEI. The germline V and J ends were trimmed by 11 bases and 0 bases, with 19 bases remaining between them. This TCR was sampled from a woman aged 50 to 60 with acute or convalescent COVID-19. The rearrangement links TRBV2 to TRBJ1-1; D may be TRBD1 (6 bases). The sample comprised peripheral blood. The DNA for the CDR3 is TGTGCCTCGAGGGCAGGGGCGCCCCTGAACACTGAAGCTTTCTTT. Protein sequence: CASRAGAPLNTEAFF.